This TCR beta chain was obtained from a study of shared clonotypes between healthy human individuals. This clone was seen a handful of times. The data were produced by immunoSEQ multiplex PCR, yet TCRdb's version contains in-frame clones alone and is incomplete. The sample yields under 2.5 million clones, around 93% seen once. The V end was cut by 5 bases, the J end by 6 bases, with 16 bases between. From germline, CDR1 is LNHDA and CDR2 SQIVND (reference sequence). This CDR3 has 14 residues. This TCR was recovered from a man younger than 35 in good health. Some clones in this sample may be carry-over from other donors' samples. The chain has TRBV19 and TRBJ1-1; D is undetermined. Material: naive CD4+ T cells from PBMCs. The subset here: CD45RA+ positively selected. DNA for the CDR3: TGTGCCAGTAGTCCGTCGGGAGCCATGGCTGAAGCTTTCTTT. Its translation is CASSPSGAMAEAFF.